The clone carrying this TCR beta chain was seen a handful of times. The entry originates in a study of molecular identifiers for immune sequencing clone quantification. TCRdb reprocessed the PCR reads with MiXCR, giving one entry per CDR3 protein. The top ten hold under 0.8% of the sample, which has about 500,000 distinct CDR3 sequences, roughly 25% seen once. The receptor was isolated from a human donor in good health. Some libraries in this study had Jurkat cell RNA spiked in. The sample comprised naive CD8+ T cells from blood, with Jurkat cell RNA spiked in. Stated subset: FACS-sorted CD8+CD4-CCR7+CD45RA+ naive T cells.

The CDR3 region is CASSPQGREEQYF. For the CDR3, the DNA is TGTGCCAGCTCACCACAGGGGCGGGAGGAGCAGTACTTC. This chain connects TRBV18 to TRBJ2-7; 7 nucleotides align to TRBD2. V was pared by 1 base and J by 7 bases, with 4 bases of the junction left unmatched. CDR1 is KGHSH and CDR2 is LQKENI in the germline V gene. The CDR3 consists of 13 residues.